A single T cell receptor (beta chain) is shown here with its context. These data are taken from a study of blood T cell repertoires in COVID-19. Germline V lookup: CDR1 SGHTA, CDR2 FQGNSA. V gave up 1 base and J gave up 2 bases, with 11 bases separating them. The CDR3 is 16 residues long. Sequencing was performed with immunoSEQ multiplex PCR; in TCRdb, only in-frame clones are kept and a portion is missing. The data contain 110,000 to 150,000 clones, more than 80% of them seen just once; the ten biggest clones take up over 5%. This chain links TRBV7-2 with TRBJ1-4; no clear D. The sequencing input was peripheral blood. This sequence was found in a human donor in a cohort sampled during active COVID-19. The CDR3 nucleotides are TGTGCCAGCAGCTTAGTGGGCGTTGCGACTAATGAAAAACTGTTTTTT. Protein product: CASSLVGVATNEKLFF.